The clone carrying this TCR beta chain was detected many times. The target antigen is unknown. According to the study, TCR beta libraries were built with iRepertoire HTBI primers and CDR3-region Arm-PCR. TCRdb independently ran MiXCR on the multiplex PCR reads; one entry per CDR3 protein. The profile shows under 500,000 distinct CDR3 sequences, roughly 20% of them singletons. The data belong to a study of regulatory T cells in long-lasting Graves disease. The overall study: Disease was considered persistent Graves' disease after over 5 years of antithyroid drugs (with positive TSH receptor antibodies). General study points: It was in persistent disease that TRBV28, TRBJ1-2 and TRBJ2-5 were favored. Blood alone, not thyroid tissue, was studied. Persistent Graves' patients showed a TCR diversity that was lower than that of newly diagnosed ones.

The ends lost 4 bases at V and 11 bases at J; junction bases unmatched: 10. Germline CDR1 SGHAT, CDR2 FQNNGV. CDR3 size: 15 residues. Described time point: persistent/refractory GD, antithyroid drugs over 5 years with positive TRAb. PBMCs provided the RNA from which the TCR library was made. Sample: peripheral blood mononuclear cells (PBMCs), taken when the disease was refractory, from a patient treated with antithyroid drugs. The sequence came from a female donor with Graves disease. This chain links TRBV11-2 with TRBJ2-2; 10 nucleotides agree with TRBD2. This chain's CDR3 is CASSYYSGRKGELFF. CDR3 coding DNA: TGTGCCAGCAGCTATTATAGCGGGAGGAAAGGAGAGCTGTTTTTT.